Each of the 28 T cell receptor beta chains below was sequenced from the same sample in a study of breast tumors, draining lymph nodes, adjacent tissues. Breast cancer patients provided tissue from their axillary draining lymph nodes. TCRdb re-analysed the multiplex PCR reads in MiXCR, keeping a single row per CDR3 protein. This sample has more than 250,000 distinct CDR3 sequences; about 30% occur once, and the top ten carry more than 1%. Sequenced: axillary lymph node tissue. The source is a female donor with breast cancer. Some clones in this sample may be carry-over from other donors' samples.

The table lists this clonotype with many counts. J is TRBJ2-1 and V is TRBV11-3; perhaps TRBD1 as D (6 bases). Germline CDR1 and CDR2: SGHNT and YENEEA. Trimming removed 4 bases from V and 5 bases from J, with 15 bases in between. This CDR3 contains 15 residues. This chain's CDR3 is CASSSHTGNHNEQFF. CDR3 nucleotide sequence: TGTGCCAGCAGCTCCCATACAGGGAACCACAATGAGCAGTTCTTC.

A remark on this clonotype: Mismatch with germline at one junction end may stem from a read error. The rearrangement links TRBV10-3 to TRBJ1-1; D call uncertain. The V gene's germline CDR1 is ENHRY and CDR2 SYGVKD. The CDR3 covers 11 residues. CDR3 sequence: CAIRTNTEALF. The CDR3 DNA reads TGTGCCATCAGGACGAACACTGAAGCTCTCTTT.

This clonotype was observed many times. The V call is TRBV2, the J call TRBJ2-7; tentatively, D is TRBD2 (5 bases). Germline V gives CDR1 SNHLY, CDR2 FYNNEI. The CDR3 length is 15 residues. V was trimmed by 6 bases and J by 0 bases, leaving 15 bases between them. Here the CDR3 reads CASRSLKRTSYEQYF. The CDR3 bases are TGTGCCAGCAGGTCACTTAAGCGGACCTCCTACGAGCAGTACTTC.

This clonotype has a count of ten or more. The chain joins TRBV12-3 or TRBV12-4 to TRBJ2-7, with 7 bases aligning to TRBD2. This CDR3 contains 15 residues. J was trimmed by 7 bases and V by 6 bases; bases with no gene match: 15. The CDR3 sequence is CASSMMGGSYEEQYF. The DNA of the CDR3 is TGTGCCAGCAGCATGATGGGCGGGAGCTATGAGGAGCAGTACTTC.

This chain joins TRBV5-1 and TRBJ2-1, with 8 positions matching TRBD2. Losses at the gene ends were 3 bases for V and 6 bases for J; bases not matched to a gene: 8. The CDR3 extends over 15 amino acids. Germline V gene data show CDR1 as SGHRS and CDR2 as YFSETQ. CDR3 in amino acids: CASSSGTRLCNEQFF. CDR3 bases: TGCGCCAGCAGCTCGGGGACTAGGCTCTGCAATGAGCAGTTCTTC.

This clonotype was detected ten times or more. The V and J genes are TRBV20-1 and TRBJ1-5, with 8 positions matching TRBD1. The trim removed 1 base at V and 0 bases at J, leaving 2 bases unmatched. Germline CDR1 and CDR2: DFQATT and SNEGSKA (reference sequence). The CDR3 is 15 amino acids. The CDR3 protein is CSARAGGNSNQPQHF. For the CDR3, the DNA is TGCAGTGCTAGAGCAGGGGGCAATAGCAATCAGCCCCAGCATTTT.

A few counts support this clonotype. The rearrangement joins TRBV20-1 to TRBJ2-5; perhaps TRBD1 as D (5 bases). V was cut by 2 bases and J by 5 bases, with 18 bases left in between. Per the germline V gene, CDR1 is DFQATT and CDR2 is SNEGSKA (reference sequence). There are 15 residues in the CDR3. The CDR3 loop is CSARPQATRAETQYF. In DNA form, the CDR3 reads TGCAGTGCTAGACCACAGGCAACACGGGCGGAGACCCAGTACTTC.

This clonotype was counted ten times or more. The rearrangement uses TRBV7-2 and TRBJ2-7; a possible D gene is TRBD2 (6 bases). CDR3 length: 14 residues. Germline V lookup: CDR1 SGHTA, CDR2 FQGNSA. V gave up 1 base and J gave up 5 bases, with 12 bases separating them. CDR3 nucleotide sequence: TGTGCCAGCAGCTTAGATGGGGGGATCGACGAGCAGTACTTC. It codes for CASSLDGGIDEQYF.

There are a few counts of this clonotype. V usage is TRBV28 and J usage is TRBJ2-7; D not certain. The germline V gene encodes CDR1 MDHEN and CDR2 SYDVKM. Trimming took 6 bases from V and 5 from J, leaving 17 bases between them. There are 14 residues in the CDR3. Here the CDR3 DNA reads TGTGCCAGCAGCTCCCCCTCGAGGATCCACGAGCAGTACTTC. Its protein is CASSSPSRIHEQYF.

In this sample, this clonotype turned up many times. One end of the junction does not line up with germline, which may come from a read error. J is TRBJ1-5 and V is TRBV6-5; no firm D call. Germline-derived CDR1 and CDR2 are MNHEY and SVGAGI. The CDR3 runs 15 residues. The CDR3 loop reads CASSHSPGPNQPQHF. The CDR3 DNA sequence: TGTGCCAGCAGTCACTCTCCCGGGCCCAATCAGCCCCAGCATTTT.

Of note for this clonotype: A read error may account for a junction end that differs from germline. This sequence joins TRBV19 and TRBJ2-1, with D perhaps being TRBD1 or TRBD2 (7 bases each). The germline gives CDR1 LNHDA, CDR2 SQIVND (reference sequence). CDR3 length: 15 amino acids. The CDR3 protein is CASAGGGVVYNEQSF. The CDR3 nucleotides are TGTGCCAGCGCAGGGGGGGGGGTGGTTTACAATGAGCAGTCCTTC.

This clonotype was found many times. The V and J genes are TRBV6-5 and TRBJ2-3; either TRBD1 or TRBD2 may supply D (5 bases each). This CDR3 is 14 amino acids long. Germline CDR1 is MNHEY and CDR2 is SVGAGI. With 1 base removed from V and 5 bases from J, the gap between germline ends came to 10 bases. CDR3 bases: TGTGCCAGCAGTTACTTGGGGGTGGGAGATACGCAGTATTTT. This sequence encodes CASSYLGVGDTQYF.

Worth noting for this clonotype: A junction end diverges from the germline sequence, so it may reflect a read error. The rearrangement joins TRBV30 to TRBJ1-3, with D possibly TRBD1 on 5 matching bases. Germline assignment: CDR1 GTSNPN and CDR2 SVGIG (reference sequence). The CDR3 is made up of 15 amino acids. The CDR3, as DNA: TGTGCCTTAACCTCAGGGTCCGGCTCTGGAAACACCATATGTTTT. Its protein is CALTSGSGSGNTICF.

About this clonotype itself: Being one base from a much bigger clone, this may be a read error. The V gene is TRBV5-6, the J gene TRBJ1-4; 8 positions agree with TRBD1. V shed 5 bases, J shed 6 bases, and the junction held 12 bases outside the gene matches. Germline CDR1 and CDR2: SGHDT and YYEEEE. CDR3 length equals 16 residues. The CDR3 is CASSSDRAAVDEKLFF. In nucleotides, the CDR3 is TGTGCCAGCAGTTCGGACAGGGCGGCCGTCGATGAAAAACTGTTTTTT.

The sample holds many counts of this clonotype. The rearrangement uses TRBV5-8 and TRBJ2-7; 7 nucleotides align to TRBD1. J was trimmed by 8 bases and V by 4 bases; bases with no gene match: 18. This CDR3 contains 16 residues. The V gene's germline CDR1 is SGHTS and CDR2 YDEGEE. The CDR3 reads CASSGSRSRQGVKQYF. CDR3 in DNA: TGTGCCAGCAGCGGGAGTAGATCTCGACAGGGAGTGAAGCAGTACTTC.

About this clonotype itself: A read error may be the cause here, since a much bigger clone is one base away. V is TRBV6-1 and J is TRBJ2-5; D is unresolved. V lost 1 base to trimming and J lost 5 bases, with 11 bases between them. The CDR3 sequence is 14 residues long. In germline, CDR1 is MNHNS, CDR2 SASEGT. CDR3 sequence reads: CASSEGWARETQYF. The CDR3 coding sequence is TGTGCCAGCAGTGAAGGTTGGGCGAGGGAGACCCAGTACTTC.

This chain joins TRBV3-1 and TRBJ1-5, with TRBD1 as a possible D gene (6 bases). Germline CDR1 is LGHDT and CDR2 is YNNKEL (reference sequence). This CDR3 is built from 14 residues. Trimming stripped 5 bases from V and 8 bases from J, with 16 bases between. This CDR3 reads CASSETGPAKPQHF. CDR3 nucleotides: TGTGCCAGCAGCGAGACAGGTCCCGCAAAGCCCCAGCATTTT.

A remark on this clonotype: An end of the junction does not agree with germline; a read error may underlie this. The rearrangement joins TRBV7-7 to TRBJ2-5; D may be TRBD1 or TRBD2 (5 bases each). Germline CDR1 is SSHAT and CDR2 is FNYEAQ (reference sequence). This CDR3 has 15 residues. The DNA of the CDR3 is TGTGCTAGCAGCTACGGGGCTCGGTACCAAGAGACCCAGTACTTC. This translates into CASSYGARYQETQYF.

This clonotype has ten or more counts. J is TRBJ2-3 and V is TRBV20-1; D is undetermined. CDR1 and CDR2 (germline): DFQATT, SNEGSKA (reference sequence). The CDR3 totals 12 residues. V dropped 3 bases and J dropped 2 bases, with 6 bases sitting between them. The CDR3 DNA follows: TGCAGTGCTAGGCCCGTCACAGATACGCAGTATTTT. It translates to CSARPVTDTQYF.

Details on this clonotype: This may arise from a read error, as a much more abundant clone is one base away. Written as DNA, the CDR3 is TGTGCCAGCAGCCTTGTTAGCGGGAGGCCGAAAGAGACCCAGTACTTC. This translates into CASSLVSGRPKETQYF. The chain is built from TRBV3-1 and TRBJ2-5, with TRBD2 matching 10 bases. The CDR3 is made up of 16 amino acids. J gave up 3 bases and V 4 bases, and 8 bases lay outside the gene matches. CDR1 and CDR2 (germline): LGHDT, YNNKEL (reference sequence).

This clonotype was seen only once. The CDR3 DNA follows: TGTGCCACCAGCACCGACGGGGTGGAAGAGACCCAGTACTTC. It translates to CATSTDGVEETQYF. The chain recombines TRBV15 with TRBJ2-5; tentative D call: TRBD2 (5 bases). This CDR3 contains 14 residues. Per the germline V gene, CDR1 is LNHNV and CDR2 is YYDKDF (reference sequence). The germline V and J ends were trimmed by 4 bases and 3 bases, with 12 bases remaining between them.

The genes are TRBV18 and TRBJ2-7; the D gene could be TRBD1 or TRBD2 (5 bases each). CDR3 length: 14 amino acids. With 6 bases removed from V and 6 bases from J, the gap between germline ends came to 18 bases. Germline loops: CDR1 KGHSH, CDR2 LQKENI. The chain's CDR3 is CASSSGSGGFEQYF. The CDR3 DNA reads TGTGCCAGCTCCTCGGGCAGTGGGGGATTCGAGCAGTACTTC.

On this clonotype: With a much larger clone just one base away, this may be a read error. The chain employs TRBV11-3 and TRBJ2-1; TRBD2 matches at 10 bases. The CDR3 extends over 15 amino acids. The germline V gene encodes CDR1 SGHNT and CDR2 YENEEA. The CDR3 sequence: CASSFGASGGNEQLF. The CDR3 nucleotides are TGTGCCAGCAGCTTCGGCGCTAGCGGGGGTAATGAGCAGCTCTTC.

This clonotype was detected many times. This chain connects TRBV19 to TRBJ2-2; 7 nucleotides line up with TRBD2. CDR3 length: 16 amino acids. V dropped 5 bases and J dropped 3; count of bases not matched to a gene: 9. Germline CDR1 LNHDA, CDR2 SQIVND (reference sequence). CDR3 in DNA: TGTGCCAGTAGTGGTGTGGGAGGGTGGGACACCGGGGAGCTGTTTTTT. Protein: CASSGVGGWDTGELFF.

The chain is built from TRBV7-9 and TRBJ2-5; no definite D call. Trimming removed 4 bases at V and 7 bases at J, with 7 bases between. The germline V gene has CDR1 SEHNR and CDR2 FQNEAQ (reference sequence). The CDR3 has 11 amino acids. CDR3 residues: CASSSRLTQYF. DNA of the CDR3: TGTGCCAGCAGCTCCAGATTGACCCAGTACTTC.

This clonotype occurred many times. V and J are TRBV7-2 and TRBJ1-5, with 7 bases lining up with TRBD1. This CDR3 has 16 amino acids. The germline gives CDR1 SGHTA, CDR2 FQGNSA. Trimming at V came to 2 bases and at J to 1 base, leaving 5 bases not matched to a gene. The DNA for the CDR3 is TGTGCCAGCAGCTTAACAGGGGTAGGGAGCAATCAGCCCCAGCATTTT. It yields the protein CASSLTGVGSNQPQHF.

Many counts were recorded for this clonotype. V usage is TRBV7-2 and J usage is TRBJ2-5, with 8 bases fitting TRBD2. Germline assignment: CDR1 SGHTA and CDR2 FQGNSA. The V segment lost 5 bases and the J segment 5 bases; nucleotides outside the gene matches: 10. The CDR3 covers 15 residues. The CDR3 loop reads CASSGWREAPETQYF. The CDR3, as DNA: TGTGCCAGCAGCGGTTGGCGGGAGGCCCCGGAGACCCAGTACTTC.

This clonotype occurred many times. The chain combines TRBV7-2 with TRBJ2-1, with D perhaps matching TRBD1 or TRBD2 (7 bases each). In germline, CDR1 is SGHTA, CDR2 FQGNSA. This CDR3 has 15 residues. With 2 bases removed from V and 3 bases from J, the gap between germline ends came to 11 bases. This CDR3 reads CASSLSGTVYNEQFF. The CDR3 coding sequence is TGTGCCAGCAGCTTAAGCGGGACAGTCTACAATGAGCAGTTCTTC.